This T cell receptor (beta chain) was retrieved from a study of human thymus T cells. This table comes from immunoSEQ multiplex PCR, and its TCRdb copy is limited to in-frame clones, with some not included. The sample gives roughly 120,000 clones, over 85% of which show up once; 0.02% to 0.03% is in the top ten. J lost 4 bases, V lost 4 bases, and 6 bases had no gene match. Germline lookup yields CDR1 MDHEN and CDR2 SYDVKM. The CDR3 is 15 amino acids. Points from the study as a whole: Related research reported highly overlapping thymic repertoires among unrelated individuals.

Details on this clone: The antigen is undetermined.

Resected material from corrective heart surgery provided the thymus tissue analysed. Healthy Finnish infants undergoing corrective surgery for congenital heart defects were the donors. V usage is TRBV28 and J usage is TRBJ2-5; 10 bases are shared with TRBD1. The specimen sequenced was thymus tissue. The source of this sequence is a boy younger than two with a congenital heart defect but otherwise immunologically healthy. The CDR3 spells CASSYGTGVRETQYF. Here the CDR3 DNA reads TGTGCCAGCAGTTATGGGACAGGGGTACGAGAGACCCAGTACTTC.